This T cell receptor (beta chain) came from a study of blood T cell repertoires in COVID-19. Study context: COVID-19 samples, acute and convalescent, were from the United States, Italy and Spain.

The germline V gene encodes CDR1 MNHEY and CDR2 SVGAGI. V shed 8 bases and J 7 bases; nucleotides not matched to a gene: 11. The CDR3 spans 14 residues. TCRdb's copy holds only in-frame clones and misses some; the assay was immunoSEQ multiplex PCR. In the table there are hundreds of thousands of clones, just under 90% of which are singletons. Ages ranged from about 18 to 89 years, with residence in under 25 US areas. Participants had their cohort set by participant-reported clinical history. Recovered status applied to Cohort 3 donors who had two consecutive negative PCRs. It also applied to those with clearance or with symptom resolution.

The genes are TRBV6-5 and TRBJ1-2; 9 bases are a match to TRBD1. Sequenced input: PBMCs or T cells enriched from blood (not recorded which). This receptor was taken from a woman in her 30s who had recovered from COVID-19. CDR3 sequence (DNA): TGTGCCAGCCGTACAGGGGGCGGCCTGTCTGGCTACACCTTC. Its translation: CASRTGGGLSGYTF.